What follows is one TCR beta chain and its context. The antigen is unknown. This sample is part of a study of a mutant IDH1 vaccine in newly diagnosed glioma. Time point here: week 23, last vaccination. Each dose of the vaccine consisted of 300 ug of mutant IDH1 20-mer peptide, with topical imiquimod. The ends lost 4 bases at V and 1 base at J; junction bases unmatched: 5. The CDR3 totals 15 residues. Germline V gene lookup returns CDR1 SGHNT and CDR2 YYREEE (reference sequence). Sequenced by immunoSEQ multiplex PCR; TCRdb stores in-frame clones only, minus some. Counted here are some 30,000 clones, around nine tenths occurring once; the ten biggest clones make up approximately 2.3%.

The receptor's source is a man aged 35 to 55 with glioma. The chain couples TRBV5-4 to TRBJ2-1, with 7 bases lining up with TRBD1. The sequenced sample was PBMCs, obtained from a glioma patient whose treatment included an IDH1 peptide vaccine. CDR3 sequence reads: CASSPGTVSYNEQFF. CDR3 DNA: TGTGCCAGCAGCCCAGGGACAGTGTCCTACAATGAGCAGTTCTTC.